This T cell receptor beta chain was documented in a study of T cell changes during pregnancy in multiple sclerosis. The table came from immunoSEQ multiplex PCR; TCRdb's copy has only in-frame clones and leaves some out. The table lists under 50,000 clones, about 91% of them singletons. The V and J ends lost 1 base and 6 bases respectively, with 12 bases between them. Germline lookup yields CDR1 SGHTA and CDR2 FQGNSA. CDR3 length: 14 residues. This chain joins TRBV7-2 and TRBJ1-2, with D unresolved. The receptor comes from a female donor with multiple sclerosis, enrolled in a pregnancy study. The sample in question was CD4+ T cells from peripheral blood mononuclear cells, obtained in the third trimester of pregnancy. The CDR3 DNA is TGTGCCAGCAGCTTAGGTAAACATAGCCATGGCTACACCTTC. Translation gives CASSLGKHSHGYTF.